These 5 T cell receptor beta chains came from one sample sequenced in a study of shared T cell receptors in the human thymus. TCRdb keeps only in-frame clones here, not all; method: immunoSEQ multiplex PCR. The data contain more than 300,000 clones, 95% of them seen just once; the ten biggest clones take up 0.015% to 0.02%. The sample comprised thymocytes. Receptors were obtained from a human donor.

V is TRBV14 and J is TRBJ2-7, with unresolved D. The CDR3 spans 16 residues. V lost 0 bases and J lost 0, with 12 bases in between. Per the germline V gene, CDR1 is SGHDN and CDR2 is FVKESK. The CDR3 DNA is TGTGCCAGCAGCCAAGAAGGTGCCACGAGCTCCTACGAGCAGTACTTC. Its protein product is CASSQEGATSSYEQYF.

The chain is built from TRBV27 and TRBJ2-1; no reliable D call. Germline-derived CDR1 and CDR2 are MNHEY and SMNVEV (reference sequence). The CDR3 consists of 13 residues. The V gene lost 7 bases and the J gene lost 6 bases, with 13 bases spanning the gap. CDR3 sequence reads: CASIPHQRNEQFF. DNA of the CDR3: TGTGCCAGCATTCCCCACCAGCGCAATGAGCAGTTCTTC.

J is TRBJ1-1 and V is TRBV5-4, with 7 bases matching TRBD1. Unmatched junction bases numbered 4, after V lost 0 bases and J lost 5 bases. This CDR3 contains 14 residues. The germline V gene encodes CDR1 SGHNT and CDR2 YYREEE (reference sequence). The CDR3 nucleotides are TGTGCCAGCAGCTTGGCAGGGGGTCGAACTGAAGCTTTCTTT. Its protein is CASSLAGGRTEAFF.

This chain joins TRBV28 and TRBJ2-3; 7 bases align to TRBD1. V shed 10 bases and J 3 bases; nucleotides not matched to a gene: 13. Looked up from germline, CDR1 is MDHEN and CDR2 is SYDVKM. The CDR3 covers 15 residues. The DNA for the CDR3 is TGTGCCACCGCACCCCCGGGACAGCCTACAGATACGCAGTATTTT. Translating it yields CATAPPGQPTDTQYF. The variable domain in full, completed from reference TRBV28 and TRBJ2-3, reads DVKVTQSSRYLVKRTGEKVFLECVQDMDHENMFWYRQDPGLGLRLIYFSYDVKMKEKGDIPEGYSVSREKKERFSLILESASTNQTSMYLCATAPPGQPTDTQYFGPGTRLTVL.

V usage is TRBV7-2 and J usage is TRBJ2-3, with D unclear. In germline, CDR1 is SGHTA, CDR2 FQGNSA. V lost 3 bases and J 2 bases, leaving 18 bases between the germline ends. CDR3 length: 17 amino acids. The CDR3 DNA follows: TGTGCCAGCAGCTTCGTCACTTCTTTCGAAGTCACAGATACGCAGTATTTT. This gives the protein CASSFVTSFEVTDTQYF.